A selection of T cell receptor beta chains follows, all from one sample in a study of spatial heterogeneity in lung cancer. TCRdb itself ran the 5' RACE reads through MiXCR, one entry per CDR3 protein. Among around 92,000 distinct CDR3 sequences listed, 10% to 15% were seen once. The input for sequencing was PBMCs, taken at surgery. The receptors were sampled from a male donor with early-stage non-small cell lung cancer. The CDR3 runs from the conserved cysteine through the conserved F or W. Fields, in order: V gene, J gene, CDR3 protein.

V: TRBV12-3/TRBV12-4
J: TRBJ1-6
CDR3: CASSLGAGTSNSPLHF

V: TRBV28
J: TRBJ2-7
CDR3: CASSAGVPYEQYF

V: TRBV7-2
J: TRBJ1-1
CDR3: CASSFGLNTEAFF

V: TRBV6-1
J: TRBJ2-6
CDR3: CASSEAGGAGANVLTF

V: TRBV4-3
J: TRBJ2-3
CDR3: CASSQGQGRDTQYF

V: TRBV20-1
J: TRBJ1-1
CDR3: CSAQQGAVTEAFF

V: TRBV6-5
J: TRBJ2-7
CDR3: CASSYGRLATYEQYF

V: TRBV7-7
J: TRBJ2-5
CDR3: CASSLQSGDQETQYF

V: TRBV7-9
J: TRBJ2-3
CDR3: CASSRTSGGPDTQYF

V: TRBV29-1
J: TRBJ1-5
CDR3: CSVGDRGNQPQHF

V: TRBV27
J: TRBJ2-7
CDR3: CASSLADRGYEQYF

V: TRBV28
J: TRBJ2-2
CDR3: CAATVYTGELFF

V: TRBV20-1
J: TRBJ2-1
CDR3: CSARSGYEQFF

V: TRBV5-1
J: TRBJ2-5
CDR3: CASSLRMGSGAEETQYF

V: TRBV12-3/TRBV12-4
J: TRBJ1-5
CDR3: CATRQGLNQPQHF

V: TRBV7-2
J: TRBJ1-6
CDR3: CASSLAGGSSYNSPLHF

V: TRBV28
J: TRBJ2-7
CDR3: CASTSTAGVYEQYF

V: TRBV6-1
J: TRBJ2-2
CDR3: CASSDQGGTGELFF

V: TRBV10-3
J: TRBJ2-7
CDR3: CAISESTSPGEQYF

V: TRBV9
J: TRBJ2-4
CDR3: CASSVGSIGDSLTKNIQYF

V: TRBV4-3
J: TRBJ2-1
CDR3: CASSRGLAGPNEQFF

V: TRBV4-3
J: TRBJ1-1
CDR3: CASSHLQANTEAFF